The next 5 T cell receptor beta chains were all read from a single sample in a study of cytomegalovirus exposure and HLA in healthy donors. Primers included in the PCR were 60 Vbeta and 13 Jbeta primers. Sequencing used immunoSEQ multiplex PCR; TCRdb keeps in-frame clones, though not all of them. Here the sample spans about 110,000 clones, about 81% being singletons. Sample: PBMCs. Receptors originate from a man between 25 and 39 years old in good health and CMV-seropositive.

This clone showed up just once. This sequence joins TRBV5-1 and TRBJ1-3; no clear D gene. CDR3 size: 14 residues. Between the trimmed V and J ends, which lost 4 bases and 0 bases, there was a span of 8 bases. From germline, CDR1 is SGHRS and CDR2 YFSETQ. The CDR3 bases are TGCGCCAGCAGCGCCGGGGACTCTGGAAACACCATATATTTT. It yields the protein CASSAGDSGNTIYF. The entire variable domain, with the rest obtained from reference TRBV5-1 and TRBJ1-3, is as follows: KAGVTQTPRYLIKTRGQQVTLSCSPISGHRSVSWYQQTPGQGLQFLFEYFSETQRNKGNFPGRFSGRQFSNSRSEMNVSTLELGDSALYLCASSAGDSGNTIYFGEGSWLTVV.

The chain carries TRBV27 and TRBJ2-3, with D unclear. From germline, CDR1 is MNHEY and CDR2 SMNVEV (reference sequence). The V gene lost 2 bases and the J gene lost 0 bases, with 9 bases spanning the gap. The CDR3 runs to 15 residues. CDR3 sequence reads: CASSLIGGSTDTQYF. CDR3 DNA sequence: TGTGCCAGCAGTTTAATAGGCGGTAGCACAGATACGCAGTATTTT.

A single count supports this clone. The chain uses TRBV19 and TRBJ2-7; 9 bases agree with TRBD1. The CDR3 loop spans 14 amino acids. J lost 3 bases, V lost 3 bases, and 3 bases had no gene match. In germline, CDR1 is LNHDA, CDR2 SQIVND (reference sequence). The DNA of the CDR3 is TGTGCCAGTAGTATTATGGGACAGGGCTACGAGCAGTACTTC. Its translation is CASSIMGQGYEQYF. Full variable domain (outside the CDR3, taken from reference TRBV19 and TRBJ2-7): DGGITQSPKYLFRKEGQNVTLSCEQNLNHDAMYWYRQDPGQGLRLIYYSQIVNDFQKGDIAEGYSVSREKKESFPLTVTSAQKNPTAFYLCASSIMGQGYEQYFGPGTRLTVT.

The V gene is TRBV5-1, the J gene TRBJ2-5, with D possibly being TRBD1 (5 bases). V was clipped by 4 bases and J by 5 bases, with 18 bases between them. CDR3 length equals 15 residues. Germline CDR1 reads SGHRS; CDR2 reads YFSETQ. CDR3 in amino acids: CASSPRADSGETQYF. The CDR3 nucleotides read TGCGCCAGCAGCCCCAGGGCTGACAGTGGGGAGACCCAGTACTTC.

This clone has more than one count but fewer than ten. The chain uses TRBV6-4 and TRBJ2-5, with TRBD2 identical over 9 bases. Losses at the gene ends were 6 bases for V and 5 bases for J; bases not matched to a gene: 10. This CDR3 contains 15 residues. CDR1 is MRHNA, CDR2 SNTAGT, per germline. In DNA form, the CDR3 reads TGTGCCAGCAGCCCCTCCGCTAGCGGGGTTGAGACCCAGTACTTC. Its translation is CASSPSASGVETQYF.